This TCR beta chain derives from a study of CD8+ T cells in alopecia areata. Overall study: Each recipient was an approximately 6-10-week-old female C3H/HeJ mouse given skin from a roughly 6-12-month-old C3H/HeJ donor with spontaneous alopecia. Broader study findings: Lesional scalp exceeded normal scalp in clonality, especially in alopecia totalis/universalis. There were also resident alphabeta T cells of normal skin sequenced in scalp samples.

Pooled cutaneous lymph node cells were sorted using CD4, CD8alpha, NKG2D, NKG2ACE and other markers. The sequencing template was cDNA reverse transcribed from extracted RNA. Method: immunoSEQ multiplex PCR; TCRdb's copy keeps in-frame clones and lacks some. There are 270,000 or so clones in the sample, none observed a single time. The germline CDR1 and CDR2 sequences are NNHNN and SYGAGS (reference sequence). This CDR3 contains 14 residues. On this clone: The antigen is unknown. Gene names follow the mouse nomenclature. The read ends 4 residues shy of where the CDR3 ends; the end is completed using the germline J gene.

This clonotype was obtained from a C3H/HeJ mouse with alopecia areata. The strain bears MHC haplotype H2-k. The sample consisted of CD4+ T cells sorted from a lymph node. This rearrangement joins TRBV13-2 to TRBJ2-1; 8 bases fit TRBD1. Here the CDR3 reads CASGDATGEAEQFF. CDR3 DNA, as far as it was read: TGTGCCAGCGGTGATGCGACAGGGGAGGCT.